Below, 10 T cell receptor beta chains from the same sample are listed, as sequenced in a study of CXCR3-negative and CXCR3-positive naive CD8 T cells. It was by 5' RACE with UMI labels that the TRB cDNA libraries were prepared. TCRdb reprocessed the 5' RACE reads and keeps a single row for each CDR3 protein, giving no DNA. With 100,000 or so distinct CDR3 sequences in the sample, the ten largest clones hold around 1.5%. The sequenced sample was naive CXCR3- CD8+ T cells from blood. Regarding subset: CD45RO-CCR7+CD27+CD95- naive CD8+ T cells lacking CXCR3 (TNR3-). The source of these receptors is a human donor in good health. Some clones in this sample may be carry-over from other donors' samples.

The V gene is TRBV10-3, the J gene TRBJ2-2; TCRdb calls TRBD1, which cannot be checked without DNA. The CDR3 loop spans 16 amino acids. Germline loops: CDR1 ENHRY, CDR2 SYGVKD. The CDR3 is CAIRRGGPADTGELFF.

The chain employs TRBV29-1 and TRBJ2-7. Germline CDR1 reads SQVTM; CDR2 reads ANQGSEA. The CDR3 consists of 11 residues. The chain's CDR3 is CSVRGPYEQYF.

The J gene is TRBJ1-2, the V gene TRBV6-5; as DNA is missing, the TRBD1 call by TCRdb cannot be tested. CDR1 MNHEY and CDR2 SVGAGI come from the germline V gene. The CDR3 has 15 residues. CDR3 residues: CASSYAEGAGYGYTF.

V gene TRBV15 combines with J gene TRBJ1-2. Looked up from germline, CDR1 is LNHNV and CDR2 is YYDKDF (reference sequence). The CDR3 has 13 amino acids. The CDR3 reads CATSRTHTNGYTF.

The V and J genes are TRBV12-3 or TRBV12-4 and TRBJ2-2. The CDR3 runs to 12 residues. The CDR3 is CASSWETGELFF.

The chain links TRBV6-6 to TRBJ1-1; TCRdb reports TRBD1, a call that lacks DNA to check it against. CDR1 is MNHNY, CDR2 SVGAGI, per germline (reference sequence). This CDR3 contains 15 residues. This chain's CDR3 is CASSYAFPPSTEAFF.

The genes are TRBV5-1 and TRBJ2-1; TCRdb proposes TRBD1, but this gene call is untestable without DNA. There are 16 residues in the CDR3. The germline V gene encodes CDR1 SGHRS and CDR2 YFSETQ. Here the CDR3 reads CASSTGQANSYNEQFF.

The genes are TRBV20-1 and TRBJ2-1; TCRdb's D gene call, TRBD1, goes unchecked for lack of DNA. This CDR3 contains 14 residues. The germline CDR1 and CDR2 sequences are DFQATT and SNEGSKA (reference sequence). This CDR3 reads CSARPPAEYNEQFF.

The rearrangement joins TRBV29-1 to TRBJ1-2; TCRdb indicates TRBD1, and absent DNA this call remains unverified. Germline CDR1 is SQVTM and CDR2 is ANQGSEA. The CDR3 loop spans 16 amino acids. CDR3 sequence: CSVDSSAGQGNYGYTF.

J is TRBJ2-7 and V is TRBV20-1; TCRdb's D gene call, TRBD1, goes unchecked for lack of DNA. CDR1 and CDR2 (germline): DFQATT, SNEGSKA (reference sequence). This CDR3 is built from 12 residues. CDR3 region: CSARPGYYEQYF.